These 23 T cell receptor beta chains were all obtained from the same sample, sequenced in a study of blood T cells in healthy people across ages. Through a sample-barcoded 5' primer and a J-beta primer mix, a second PCR was run for roughly 6 to 12 cycles. TCRdb independently ran MiXCR on the 5' RACE reads; one entry per CDR3 protein. This sample has about 730,000 distinct CDR3 sequences, with approximately 39% found just once. The specimen was blood. Receptors originate from an older woman in good health.

J is TRBJ2-1 and V is TRBV2, with 7 bases that match TRBD1. V was pared by 2 bases and J by 4 bases, with 5 bases of the junction left unmatched. The CDR3 covers 15 residues. Germline V gene sequence: CDR1 SNHLY, CDR2 FYNNEI. CDR3 residues: CASSEQQGTYNEQFF. Written as DNA, the CDR3 is TGTGCCAGCAGTGAACAACAGGGGACATACAATGAGCAGTTCTTC.

The J gene is TRBJ2-4, the V gene TRBV28; 11 bases are a match to TRBD1. J lost 1 base, V lost 7 bases, and 9 bases had no gene match. Germline V lookup: CDR1 MDHEN, CDR2 SYDVKM. The length of the CDR3 is 17 residues. The CDR3 is CASKLGQGDQAKNIQYF. In DNA, the CDR3 is TGTGCCAGCAAGCTGGGACAGGGGGATCAGGCCAAAAACATTCAGTACTTC.

In its sample, this clonotype was seen a few times. V and J are TRBV7-9 and TRBJ2-5; 13 bases align to TRBD2. Germline-derived CDR1 and CDR2 are SEHNR and FQNEAQ (reference sequence). J gave up 2 bases and V 1 base, and 7 bases lay outside the gene matches. The CDR3 has 18 amino acids. The CDR3: CASSLGAGLAGIQETQYF. DNA of the CDR3: TGTGCCAGCAGCTTAGGAGCGGGACTAGCGGGGATACAAGAGACCCAGTACTTC.

The V call is TRBV4-2, the J call TRBJ2-1; the match to TRBD2 covers 9 bases. Looked up from germline, CDR1 is LGHNA and CDR2 is YNFKEQ. The CDR3 covers 17 residues. V lost 0 bases and J lost 4; bases outside the gene matches: 7. The CDR3 region is CASSQDREREVYNEQFF. The DNA for the CDR3 is TGTGCCAGCAGCCAAGATCGGGAGCGGGAGGTATACAATGAGCAGTTCTTC.

V usage is TRBV7-2 and J usage is TRBJ2-7, with 12 bases lining up with TRBD2. Germline V gene lookup returns CDR1 SGHTA and CDR2 FQGNSA. The CDR3 is made up of 19 amino acids. Germline trimming cut 4 bases from V and 2 bases from J; bases unmatched to any gene: 15. CDR3 bases: TGTGCCAGCAGCTCCCGGTCTCGATCGGGACTAGCGGGCACCTACGAGCAGTACTTC. Amino acid sequence: CASSSRSRSGLAGTYEQYF. Supplemented by reference TRBV7-2 and TRBJ2-7, the full variable domain reads GAGVSQSPSNKVTEKGKDVELRCDPISGHTALYWYRQSLGQGLEFLIYFQGNSAPDKSGLPSDRFSAERTGGSVSTLTIQRTQQEDSAVYLCASSSRSRSGLAGTYEQYFGPGTRLTVT.

The chain has TRBV7-6 and TRBJ2-5; no clear D gene. V lost 2 bases, J lost 2 bases, and 12 bases lay in between. This CDR3 is built from 15 residues. Germline lookup yields CDR1 SGHVS and CDR2 FNYEAQ. Here the CDR3 DNA reads TGTGCCAGCAGCTTAATTAGCCTGGGGCAAGAGACCCAGTACTTC. Its translation is CASSLISLGQETQYF.

This clonotype showed up just a few times. A much bigger clone sits one base away, suggesting this may be a read error. The chain carries TRBV5-1 and TRBJ2-7; D is uncertain. The ends were cut back, 2 bases at V and 4 bases at J, with 10 bases in the middle. Germline lookup yields CDR1 SGHRS and CDR2 YFSETQ. The CDR3 has 13 amino acids. The CDR3 nucleotides are TGCGCCAGCAGCTTTGTCGGCGAATACGAGCAGTACTTC. Translating gives CASSFVGEYEQYF.

The rearrangement links TRBV6-2 or TRBV6-3 to TRBJ2-2; perhaps TRBD2 as D (6 bases). Germline CDR1 reads MNHEY; CDR2 reads SVGEGT. Trimming took 4 bases from V and 0 from J, leaving 12 bases between them. The CDR3 has 16 residues. Here the CDR3 reads CASSFHSGTNTGELFF. DNA for the CDR3: TGTGCCAGCAGTTTCCATAGCGGAACGAACACCGGGGAGCTGTTTTTT.

This clonotype was seen ten or more times. V gene TRBV6-5 combines with J gene TRBJ2-1; no firm D call. The germline gives CDR1 MNHEY, CDR2 SVGAGI. The CDR3 is 11 residues long. The V end was cut by 2 bases, the J end by 6 bases, with 2 bases between. CDR3 region: CASSYGNEQFF. The CDR3 nucleotides read TGTGCCAGCAGTTACGGCAATGAGCAGTTCTTC.

The rearrangement joins TRBV5-1 to TRBJ1-4; D gene unclear. This CDR3 is built from 15 residues. The ends were cut back, 4 bases at V and 7 bases at J, with 17 bases in the middle. Germline values: CDR1 SGHRS, CDR2 YFSETQ. The CDR3 protein is CASSRTGPRSEKLFF. In DNA form, the CDR3 reads TGCGCCAGCAGCCGGACCGGGCCAAGGAGTGAAAAACTGTTTTTT.

About this clonotype: It may be a read error: a sequence one base away is much more abundant. This chain uses TRBV29-1 with TRBJ2-6, with TRBD1 matching 9 bases. From germline, CDR1 is SQVTM and CDR2 ANQGSEA. The CDR3 is 20 residues long. The CDR3 here is CSVEDPWSPQGAKGANVPTF. Written as DNA, the CDR3 is TGCAGCGTTGAAGACCCATGGTCGCCACAGGGGGCGAAAGGGGCCAACGTCCCGACTTTC.

This clonotype appeared once. A read error is possible here, since a much larger clone lies one base away. The V and J genes are TRBV29-1 and TRBJ1-6; 8 bases map to TRBD1. CDR1 and CDR2 from the germline V gene are SQVTM and ANQGSEA. CDR3 length: 13 residues. The CDR3 DNA is TGCGGCGTTGCTGAGACAGGGGATTCACCCCTCCACTTT. Protein product: CGVAETGDSPLHF.

This clonotype has just a few counts. This chain connects TRBV29-1 to TRBJ2-3; TRBD2 matches at 7 bases. With 0 bases clipped from V and 2 bases from J, the junction kept 23 bases outside the gene matches. The CDR3 extends over 21 amino acids. Per the germline V gene, CDR1 is SQVTM and CDR2 is ANQGSEA. DNA for the CDR3: TGCAGCGTTGAAGATTCTGGGAGGGATGGGGCGGGGCACAACCCCACAGATACGCAGTATTTT. Its translation: CSVEDSGRDGAGHNPTDTQYF.

This clonotype came up a few times. This chain joins TRBV5-6 and TRBJ2-6, with D maybe TRBD1 (5 bases). Germline CDR1 is SGHDT and CDR2 is YYEEEE. The V end was cut by 2 bases, the J end by 0 bases, with 9 bases between. The CDR3 is 16 amino acids. The CDR3 DNA follows: TGTGCCAGCAGCTTATCCAGGGACTCTGGGGCCAACGTCCTGACTTTC. This translates into CASSLSRDSGANVLTF.

The V and J genes are TRBV3-1 and TRBJ2-7; possible D gene TRBD2, 6 bases. This CDR3 comprises 17 residues. Trimming stripped 0 bases from V and 3 bases from J, with 18 bases between. In germline, CDR1 is LGHDT, CDR2 YNNKEL (reference sequence). This chain's CDR3 is CASSQESSERSFYEQYF. CDR3 DNA sequence: TGTGCCAGCAGCCAAGAGTCTAGCGAGAGGTCTTTCTACGAGCAGTACTTC.

In this sample, this clonotype turned up a few times. This rearrangement joins TRBV9 to TRBJ2-1; D call uncertain. The CDR3 consists of 15 residues. Germline V CDR1 and CDR2: SGDLS, YYNGEE. V was shortened by 3 bases and J by 8 bases, with 18 bases between the two germline ends. CDR3 protein: CASSDDSSLRHEQFF. The DNA for the CDR3 is TGTGCCAGCAGCGACGACTCCTCCTTACGACATGAGCAGTTCTTC.

The rearrangement links TRBV9 to TRBJ2-3, with D perhaps TRBD2 (6 bases). CDR1 SGDLS and CDR2 YYNGEE come from the germline V gene. The CDR3 runs to 16 residues. The germline V and J ends were trimmed by 4 bases and 4 bases, with 19 bases remaining between them. The CDR3 DNA follows: TGTGCCAGCAGCCCCCCAACGGGAGTGGGCCCAGATACGCAGTATTTT. Translation gives CASSPPTGVGPDTQYF. The full variable domain, with the rest looked up from reference TRBV9 and TRBJ2-3, is DSGVTQTPKHLITATGQRVTLRCSPRSGDLSVYWYQQSLDQGLQFLIQYYNGEERAKGNILERFSAQQFPDLHSELNLSSLELGDSALYFCASSPPTGVGPDTQYFGPGTRLTVL.

The rearrangement uses TRBV6-5 and TRBJ2-1; no clear D. Germline assignment: CDR1 MNHEY and CDR2 SVGAGI. Trimming stripped 5 bases from V and 5 bases from J, with 19 bases between. The CDR3 is 16 residues long. As DNA, the CDR3 is TGTGCCAGCAGTCCCTCGAATCTCCCACCAAACAATGAGCAGTTCTTC. It is translated as CASSPSNLPPNNEQFF.

V and J are TRBV7-9 and TRBJ1-2; a possible D gene is TRBD1 (6 bases). Trimming took 5 bases from V and 1 from J, leaving 17 bases between them. CDR1 and CDR2 (germline): SEHNR, FQNEAQ (reference sequence). The CDR3 runs to 16 residues. Written as DNA, the CDR3 is TGTGCCAGCAGCCCTAGGGGGACGGCATTTAACTATGGCTACACCTTC. Protein: CASSPRGTAFNYGYTF.

The rearrangement links TRBV2 to TRBJ1-4; unclear D gene. Trimming stripped 5 bases from V and 6 bases from J, with 16 bases between. The CDR3 is made up of 15 amino acids. Germline values: CDR1 SNHLY, CDR2 FYNNEI. CDR3 protein: CASSHSPREDEKLFF. DNA for the CDR3: TGTGCCAGCAGTCATTCGCCTCGAGAGGATGAAAAACTGTTTTTT.

This clonotype was observed a few times. J is TRBJ2-7 and V is TRBV5-1; D gene ambiguous. The CDR3 consists of 14 residues. Germline CDR1 reads SGHRS; CDR2 reads YFSETQ. V was clipped by 0 bases and J by 3 bases, with 10 bases between them. The CDR3 region has the DNA TGCGCCAGCAGCTTGGTTGGATCCAACTACGAGCAGTACTTC. This gives the protein CASSLVGSNYEQYF.

This clonotype came up many times. This chain uses TRBV7-2 with TRBJ1-2, with D tentatively TRBD1 (5 bases). The CDR3 covers 14 residues. Trimming left V 2 bases short and J 2 bases short, with 9 bases between. Germline assignment: CDR1 SGHTA and CDR2 FQGNSA. This CDR3 reads CASSLRQPNYGYTF. CDR3 coding DNA: TGTGCCAGCAGCTTAAGACAGCCCAACTATGGCTACACCTTC.

This clonotype appeared a few times. The chain recombines TRBV9 with TRBJ2-5; no reliable D call. CDR1 is SGDLS, CDR2 YYNGEE, per germline. Deletions cut 2 bases from V and 5 bases from J, with 10 bases between. The CDR3 length is 13 residues. The CDR3 DNA reads TGTGCCAGCAGCGTGTTTGGAGTGGAGACCCAGTACTTC. Its translation is CASSVFGVETQYF.